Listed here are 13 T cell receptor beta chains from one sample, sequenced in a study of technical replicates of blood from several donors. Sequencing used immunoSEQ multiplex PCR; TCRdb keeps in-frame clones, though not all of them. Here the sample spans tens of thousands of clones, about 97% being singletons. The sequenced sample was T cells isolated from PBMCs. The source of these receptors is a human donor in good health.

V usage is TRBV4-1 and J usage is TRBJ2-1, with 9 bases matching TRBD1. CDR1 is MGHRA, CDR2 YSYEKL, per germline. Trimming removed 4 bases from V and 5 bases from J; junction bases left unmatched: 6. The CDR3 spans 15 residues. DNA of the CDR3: TGCGCCAGCAGCCCGACCTGGGACAGGGACAATGAGCAGTTCTTC. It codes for CASSPTWDRDNEQFF.

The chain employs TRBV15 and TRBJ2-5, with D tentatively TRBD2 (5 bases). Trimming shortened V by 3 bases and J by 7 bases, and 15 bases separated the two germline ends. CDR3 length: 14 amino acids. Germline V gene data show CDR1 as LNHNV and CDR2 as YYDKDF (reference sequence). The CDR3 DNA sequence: TGTGCCACCAGCAGGGCCCCGACCGCGGGGACCCAGTACTTC. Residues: CATSRAPTAGTQYF. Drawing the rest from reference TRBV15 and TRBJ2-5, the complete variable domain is DAMVIQNPRYQVTQFGKPVTLSCSQTLNHNVMYWYQQKSSQAPKLLFHYYDKDFNNEADTPDNFQSRRPNTSFCFLDIRSPGLGDTAMYLCATSRAPTAGTQYFGPGTRLLVL.

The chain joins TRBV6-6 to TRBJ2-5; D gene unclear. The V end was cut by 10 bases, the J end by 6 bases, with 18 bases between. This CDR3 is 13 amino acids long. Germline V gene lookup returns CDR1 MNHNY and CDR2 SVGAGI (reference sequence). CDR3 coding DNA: TGTGCCATTACGCCTAGACCTTCCCAGACCCAGTACTTC. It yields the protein CAITPRPSQTQYF.

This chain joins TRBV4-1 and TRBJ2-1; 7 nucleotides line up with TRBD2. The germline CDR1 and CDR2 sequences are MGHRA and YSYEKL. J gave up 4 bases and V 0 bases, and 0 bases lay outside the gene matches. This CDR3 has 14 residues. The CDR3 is CASSQEGLYNEQFF. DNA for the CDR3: TGCGCCAGCAGCCAAGAGGGACTATACAATGAGCAGTTCTTC.

The DNA of the CDR3 is TGTGCCAGCAGCCAATTAGCGGGAGCCCCAACAGATACGCAGTATTTT. This translates into CASSQLAGAPTDTQYF. The chain employs TRBV7-9 and TRBJ2-3, with 9 bases lining up with TRBD2. This CDR3 comprises 16 residues. From germline, CDR1 is SEHNR and CDR2 FQNEAQ (reference sequence). V lost 5 bases and J lost 3; bases outside the gene matches: 9.

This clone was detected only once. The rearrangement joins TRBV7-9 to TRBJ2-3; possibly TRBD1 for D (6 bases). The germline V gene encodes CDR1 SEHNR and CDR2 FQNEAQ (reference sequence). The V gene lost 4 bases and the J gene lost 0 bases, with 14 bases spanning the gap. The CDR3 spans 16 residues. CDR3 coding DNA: TGTGCCAGCAGCTCTCTTAGGGGGTATAGCACAGATACGCAGTATTTT. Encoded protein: CASSSLRGYSTDTQYF.

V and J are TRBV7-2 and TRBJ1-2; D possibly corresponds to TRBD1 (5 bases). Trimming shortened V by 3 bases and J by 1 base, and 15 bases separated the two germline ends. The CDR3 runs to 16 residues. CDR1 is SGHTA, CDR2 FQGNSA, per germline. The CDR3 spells CASSFVLREGNYGYTF. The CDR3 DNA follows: TGTGCCAGCAGCTTTGTACTCAGGGAGGGTAACTATGGCTACACCTTC.

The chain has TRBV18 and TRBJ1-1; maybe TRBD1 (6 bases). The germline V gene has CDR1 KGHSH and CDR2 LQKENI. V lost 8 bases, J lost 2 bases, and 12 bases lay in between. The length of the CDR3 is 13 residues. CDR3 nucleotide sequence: TGTGCCAGCCGGCGGGGGGGCAACACTGAAGCTTTCTTT. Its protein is CASRRGGNTEAFF.

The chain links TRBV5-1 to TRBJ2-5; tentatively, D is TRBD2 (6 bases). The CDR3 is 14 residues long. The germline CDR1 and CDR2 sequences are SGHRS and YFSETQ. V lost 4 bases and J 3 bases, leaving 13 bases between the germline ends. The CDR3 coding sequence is TGCGCCAGCAGCCCCTTAGGCGGGGAAGAGACCCAGTACTTC. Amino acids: CASSPLGGEETQYF. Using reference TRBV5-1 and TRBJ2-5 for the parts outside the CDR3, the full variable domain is KAGVTQTPRYLIKTRGQQVTLSCSPISGHRSVSWYQQTPGQGLQFLFEYFSETQRNKGNFPGRFSGRQFSNSRSEMNVSTLELGDSALYLCASSPLGGEETQYFGPGTRLLVL.

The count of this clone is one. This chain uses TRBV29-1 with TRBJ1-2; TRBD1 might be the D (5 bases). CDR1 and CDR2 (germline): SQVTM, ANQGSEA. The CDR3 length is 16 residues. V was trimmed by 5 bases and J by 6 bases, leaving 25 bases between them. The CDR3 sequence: CSVRPPVYGAADGYTF. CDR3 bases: TGCAGCGTTCGCCCTCCAGTCTATGGGGCGGCGGATGGCTACACCTTC.

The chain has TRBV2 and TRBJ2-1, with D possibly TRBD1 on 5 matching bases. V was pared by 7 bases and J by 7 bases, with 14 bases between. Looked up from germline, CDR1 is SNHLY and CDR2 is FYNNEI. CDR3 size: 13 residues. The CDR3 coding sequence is TGTGCCAGCACTAATCAGGGTATGAATGAGCAGTTCTTC. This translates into CASTNQGMNEQFF. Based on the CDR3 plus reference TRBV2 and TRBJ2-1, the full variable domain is EPEVTQTPSHQVTQMGQEVILRCVPISNHLYFYWYRQILGQKVEFLVSFYNNEISEKSEIFDDQFSVERPDGSNFTLKIRSTKLEDSAMYFCASTNQGMNEQFFGPGTRLTVL.

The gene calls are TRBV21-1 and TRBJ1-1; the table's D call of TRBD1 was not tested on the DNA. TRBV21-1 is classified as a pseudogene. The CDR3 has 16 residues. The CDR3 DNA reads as TGTGCCAGCAGCAAAGGACAGGGGGCGTTGAACACTGAAGCTTTCTTT. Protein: CASSKGQGALNTEAFF.

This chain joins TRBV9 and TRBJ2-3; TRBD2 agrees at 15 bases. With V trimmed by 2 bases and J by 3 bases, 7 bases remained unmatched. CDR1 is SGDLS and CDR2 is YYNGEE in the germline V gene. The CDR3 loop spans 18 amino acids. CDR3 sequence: CASSVTPGLAGGTDTQYF. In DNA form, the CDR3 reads TGTGCCAGCAGCGTTACACCGGGACTAGCGGGAGGAACAGATACGCAGTATTTT.